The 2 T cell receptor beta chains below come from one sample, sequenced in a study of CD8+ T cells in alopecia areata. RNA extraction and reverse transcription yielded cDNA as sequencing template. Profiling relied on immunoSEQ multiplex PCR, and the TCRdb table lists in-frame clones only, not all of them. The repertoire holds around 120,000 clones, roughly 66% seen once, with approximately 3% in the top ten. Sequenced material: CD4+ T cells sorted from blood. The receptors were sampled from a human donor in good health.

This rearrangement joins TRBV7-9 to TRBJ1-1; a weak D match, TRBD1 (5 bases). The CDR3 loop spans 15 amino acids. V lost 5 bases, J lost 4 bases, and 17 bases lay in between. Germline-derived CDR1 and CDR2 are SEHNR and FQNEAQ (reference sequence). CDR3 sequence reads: CASSPPGATATEAFF. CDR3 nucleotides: TGTGCCAGCAGCCCGCCCGGGGCTACGGCCACTGAAGCTTTCTTT.

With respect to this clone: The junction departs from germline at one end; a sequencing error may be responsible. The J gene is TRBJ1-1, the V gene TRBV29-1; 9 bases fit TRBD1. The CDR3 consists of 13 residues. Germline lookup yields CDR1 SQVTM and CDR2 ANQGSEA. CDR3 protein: CSGGTGLNTEAFF. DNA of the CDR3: TGCAGCGGGGGGACAGGGTTGAATACTGAAGCTTTCTTT.